This T cell receptor (beta chain) was sequenced in a study of shared T cell receptors in the human thymus. J gave up 1 base and V 1 base, and 5 bases lay outside the gene matches. Per germline, CDR1 SGHRS and CDR2 YFSETQ. The CDR3 has 16 residues. This clone appeared a single time. The table came from immunoSEQ multiplex PCR; TCRdb's copy has only in-frame clones and leaves some out. Of 700,000 or so clones detected, 80% to 90% appear once; the ten largest clones hold 0.0095% to 0.011%. This sample was shared with a second study, whose subject was human thymus T cells. That paper notes: Donors consisted of healthy Finnish infants (having corrective surgery for congenital heart defects).

Source material: thymocytes. The TCR comes from a girl less than two years old with a congenital heart defect. This chain joins TRBV5-1 and TRBJ1-1; 9 bases align to TRBD1. The CDR3 sequence: CASSLRGTGQNTEAFF. The CDR3 DNA reads TGCGCCAGCAGCTTGCGGGGGACAGGGCAGAACACTGAAGCTTTCTTT.